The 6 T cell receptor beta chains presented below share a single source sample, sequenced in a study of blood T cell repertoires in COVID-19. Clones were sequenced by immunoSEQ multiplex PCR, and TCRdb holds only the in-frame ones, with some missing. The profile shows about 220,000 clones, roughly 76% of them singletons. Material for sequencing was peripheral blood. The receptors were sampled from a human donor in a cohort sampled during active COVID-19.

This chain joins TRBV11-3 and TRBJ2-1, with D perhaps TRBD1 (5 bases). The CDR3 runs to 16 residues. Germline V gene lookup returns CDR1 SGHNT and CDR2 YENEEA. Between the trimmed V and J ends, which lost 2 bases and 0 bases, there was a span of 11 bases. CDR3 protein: CASSLWGTRSYNEQFF. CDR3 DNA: TGTGCCAGCAGCTTATGGGGCACCCGCTCCTACAATGAGCAGTTCTTC.

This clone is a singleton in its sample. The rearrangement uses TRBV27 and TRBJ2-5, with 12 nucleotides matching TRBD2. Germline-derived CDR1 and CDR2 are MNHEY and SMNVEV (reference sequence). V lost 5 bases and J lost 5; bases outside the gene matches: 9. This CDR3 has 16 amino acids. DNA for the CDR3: TGTGCCAGCAGTGGGTCGACTAGCGGGGGACCGGAGACCCAGTACTTC. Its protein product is CASSGSTSGGPETQYF.

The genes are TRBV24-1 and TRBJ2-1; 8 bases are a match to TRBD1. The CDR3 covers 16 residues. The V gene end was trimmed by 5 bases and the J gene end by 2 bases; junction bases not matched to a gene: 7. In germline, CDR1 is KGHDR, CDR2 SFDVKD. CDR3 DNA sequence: TGTGCCACCAGTGCCTCGACAGGGGCTGCCTACAATGAGCAGTTCTTC. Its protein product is CATSASTGAAYNEQFF.

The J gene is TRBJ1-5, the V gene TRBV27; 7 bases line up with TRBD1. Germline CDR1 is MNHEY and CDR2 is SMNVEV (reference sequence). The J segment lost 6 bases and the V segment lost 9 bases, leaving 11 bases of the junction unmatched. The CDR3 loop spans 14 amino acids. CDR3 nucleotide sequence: TGTGCCAGTTCGAGACAGGGAGAAACTCAGCCCCAGCATTTT. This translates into CASSRQGETQPQHF.

The DNA for the CDR3 is TGTGCCAGCAGCCCCGGACTAAGGGGTAACCACGAGCAGTACTTC. Protein product: CASSPGLRGNHEQYF. This rearrangement joins TRBV11-2 to TRBJ2-7; TRBD2 might be the D (6 bases). Trimming left V 5 bases short and J 5 bases short, with 19 bases between. Germline CDR1 SGHAT, CDR2 FQNNGV. The CDR3 totals 15 residues.

The chain's CDR3 is CASSFRGSNEQFF. The CDR3 DNA reads as TGTGCCAGCAGTTTCCGGGGATCCAATGAGCAGTTCTTC. The chain carries TRBV28 and TRBJ2-1, with D possibly being TRBD2 (5 bases). Germline V gene sequence: CDR1 MDHEN, CDR2 SYDVKM. V lost 3 bases, J lost 6 bases, and 9 bases lay in between. CDR3 length equals 13 residues.